Presented here are 14 T cell receptor beta chains from one specimen sequenced in a study of CD8+CD57+ T cells in acquired aplastic anemia (dated by TCRdb to 2017 to 2018). Sequenced using an Illumina HiSeq 2000. TCR beta VDJ combination and CDR3 sequence profiling used genomic DNA as the template. TCRdb's own reprocessing of the public reads used fastp at Q25 and MiXCR and kept productive beta chains. Entries are consolidated by CDR3 protein sequence, retaining the most common genes and DNA. The sample table records 200,000 to 250,000 distinct CDR3 sequences; approximately 60% of these occur just once. The ten largest clonotypes hold roughly 64% of the sample. Flow cytometry had shown CD8+CD57+ cell expansion in the patients selected for sequencing. The sequenced sample was sorted CD4+, CD8+, or CD8+CD57+ T cells (not recorded which) from PBMCs. Receptors were obtained from a human donor with aplastic anemia.

The CDR3 DNA sequence: TGTGCCACCAGTGTAGGCAGGGTACCCTACAATGAGCAGTTCTTC. This gives the protein CATSVGRVPYNEQFF. The chain carries TRBV24-1 and TRBJ2-1, with TRBD1 as a possible D gene (5 bases). CDR1 and CDR2 (germline): KGHDR, SFDVKD. Between the trimmed V and J ends, which lost 5 bases and 2 bases, there was a span of 12 bases. The CDR3 length is 15 residues.

The rearrangement joins TRBV2 to TRBJ2-7; TRBD2 agrees at 12 bases. The CDR3 totals 15 residues. Germline loops: CDR1 SNHLY, CDR2 FYNNEI. The junction had 9 bases not matched to a gene; V was cut back by 7 bases and J by 5 bases. CDR3 nucleotides: TGTGCCAGCACCTCCGCTAGCGGGGGGGCAGACGAGCAGTACTTC. As protein: CASTSASGGADEQYF.

This clonotype was observed a handful of times. This sequence joins TRBV7-2 and TRBJ2-7, with TRBD1 matching 8 bases. The J segment lost 4 bases and the V segment lost 6 bases, leaving 8 bases of the junction unmatched. Germline values: CDR1 SGHTA, CDR2 FQGNSA. CDR3 length: 14 residues. The CDR3 DNA reads TGTGCCAGCAGTCGGGACAGGCGGGCTTACGAGCAGTACTTC. This sequence encodes CASSRDRRAYEQYF.

The genes are TRBV4-2 and TRBJ2-1; D gene uncertain. Per the germline V gene, CDR1 is LGHNA and CDR2 is YNFKEQ. Trimming shortened V by 0 bases and J by 0 bases, and 12 bases separated the two germline ends. The CDR3 contains 17 residues. The CDR3 DNA is TGTGCCAGCAGCCAAGATTGGGCGGTAAGCTCCTACAATGAGCAGTTCTTC. This encodes CASSQDWAVSSYNEQFF.

The V and J genes are TRBV10-3 and TRBJ2-2; 8 nucleotides line up with TRBD1. The germline gives CDR1 ENHRY, CDR2 SYGVKD. Unmatched junction bases numbered 3, after V lost 3 bases and J lost 6 bases. CDR3 length equals 14 residues. CDR3 in DNA: TGTGCCATCAGTGACAGGGGGCAGGCCGGGGAGCTGTTTTTT. This translates into CAISDRGQAGELFF.

A few counts support this clonotype. The chain carries TRBV9 and TRBJ1-2; no clear D gene. Trimming removed 2 bases from V and 0 bases from J, with 8 bases in between. Germline CDR1 reads SGDLS; CDR2 reads YYNGEE. This CDR3 has 14 amino acids. DNA of the CDR3: TGTGCCAGCAGCGTGAACGGGGCTAACTATGGCTACACCTTC. Encoded protein: CASSVNGANYGYTF.

The chain links TRBV15 to TRBJ1-1; 8 bases map to TRBD1. With V trimmed by 8 bases and J by 4 bases, 6 bases remained unmatched. Germline V gene data show CDR1 as LNHNV and CDR2 as YYDKDF (reference sequence). This CDR3 spans 13 amino acids. The CDR3 sequence: CATRTGGGTEAFF. In DNA, the CDR3 is TGTGCCACCCGCACAGGGGGAGGCACTGAAGCTTTCTTT.

The V gene is TRBV7-8, the J gene TRBJ1-3; D is undetermined. Germline V gene data show CDR1 as SGHVS and CDR2 as FQNEAQ. The length of the CDR3 is 13 residues. Trimming shortened V by 2 bases and J by 7 bases, and 9 bases separated the two germline ends. The DNA of the CDR3 is TGTGCCAGCAGCTTAAATCCCGGGAACACCATATATTTT. It yields the protein CASSLNPGNTIYF.

The chain carries TRBV20-1 and TRBJ1-4; D remains ambiguous. V lost 1 base, J lost 12 bases, and 6 bases lay in between. The CDR3 is 10 residues long. Germline CDR1 is DFQATT and CDR2 is SNEGSKA (reference sequence). DNA of the CDR3: TGCAGTGCTAGAGGCGTTCAACTGTTTTTT. Amino acids: CSARGVQLFF.

The chain recombines TRBV2 with TRBJ1-6; 9 bases fit TRBD1. Trimming cost V 3 bases and J 7 bases; bases outside gene matches: 4. Germline assignment: CDR1 SNHLY and CDR2 FYNNEI. This CDR3 region has 15 residues. The CDR3 DNA is TGTGCCAGCAGTGAGGCGACAGGGGGAAATTCACCCCTCCACTTT. It codes for CASSEATGGNSPLHF.

The chain has TRBV20-1 and TRBJ2-3; TRBD1 matches at 7 bases. The trim removed 3 bases at V and 7 bases at J, leaving 10 bases unmatched. CDR1 and CDR2 (germline): DFQATT, SNEGSKA (reference sequence). This CDR3 spans 14 amino acids. Here the CDR3 reads CSASHTLTGNTQYF. The DNA for the CDR3 is TGCAGTGCTAGTCACACGTTGACAGGGAATACGCAGTATTTT.

This chain joins TRBV24-1 and TRBJ2-1, with D possibly TRBD1 on 6 matching bases. CDR3 length equals 16 residues. The germline V gene has CDR1 KGHDR and CDR2 SFDVKD. The V end was cut by 3 bases, the J end by 5 bases, with 16 bases between. The CDR3 is CATSDITGIADNEQFF. The CDR3 region has the DNA TGTGCCACCAGTGATATCACAGGGATAGCCGACAATGAGCAGTTCTTC.

The chain has TRBV10-3 and TRBJ2-5, with 7 bases matching TRBD1. Losses at the gene ends were 4 bases for V and 2 bases for J; bases not matched to a gene: 1. The CDR3 has 13 amino acids. The germline CDR1 and CDR2 sequences are ENHRY and SYGVKD. The CDR3 protein is CAISGTGQETQYF. The CDR3 DNA reads TGTGCCATCAGTGGGACAGGACAAGAGACCCAGTACTTC.

The chain has TRBV20-1 and TRBJ1-2, with 7 bases aligning to TRBD1. The germline gives CDR1 DFQATT, CDR2 SNEGSKA (reference sequence). Trimming removed 5 bases from V and 2 bases from J; junction bases left unmatched: 8. The CDR3 sequence is 14 residues long. CDR3 region: CSAEGQIRNYGYTF. CDR3 coding DNA: TGCAGTGCTGAGGGACAGATTCGAAACTATGGCTACACCTTC.